This T cell receptor (beta chain) was captured in a study of regulatory T cells in long-lasting Graves disease. V shed 6 bases, J shed 4 bases, and the junction held 9 bases outside the gene matches. The CDR3 totals 15 residues. This clonotype was seen only a few times. As yet, its antigen is unknown. Study outcomes and limitations: TCR diversity in persistent Graves' patients was below that of newly diagnosed ones. Persistent disease preferred TRBV28, TRBJ1-2 and TRBJ2-5; new disease, TRBV20-1 and TRBJ2-1.

With iRepertoire HTBI primers and Arm-PCR of CDR3 regions, TCR beta libraries were built. A single record per CDR3 protein comes from TCRdb applying MiXCR to the multiplex PCR reads. Of roughly 500,000 distinct CDR3 sequences in the sample, about 20% are singletons; the top ten hold about an eighth. Time point defined: persistent/refractory GD, antithyroid drugs over 5 years with positive TRAb. The TCR library was made from RNA that had been extracted from PBMCs in TRIzol. Sequenced here: peripheral blood mononuclear cells (PBMCs), sampled when the disease was refractory, from a patient treated with antithyroid drugs. The chain couples TRBV12-3 or TRBV12-4 to TRBJ2-1; 7 bases are shared with TRBD1. The clonotype was recovered from a female donor with Graves disease. CDR3 protein: CASRSSGTEYNEQFF. The CDR3 nucleotides are TGTGCCAGCAGATCATCCGGGACAGAGTACAATGAGCAGTTCTTC.